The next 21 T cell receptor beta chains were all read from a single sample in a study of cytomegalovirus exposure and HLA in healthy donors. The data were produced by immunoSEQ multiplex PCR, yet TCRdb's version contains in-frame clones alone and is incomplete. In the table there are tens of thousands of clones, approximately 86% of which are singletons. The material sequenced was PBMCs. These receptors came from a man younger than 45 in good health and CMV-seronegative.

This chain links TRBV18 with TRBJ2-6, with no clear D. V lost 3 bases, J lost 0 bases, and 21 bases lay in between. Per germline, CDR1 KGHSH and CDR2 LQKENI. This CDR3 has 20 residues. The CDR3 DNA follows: TGTGCCAGCTCACCTGAAACAATGTCCCTTTGGAGCTCTGGGGCCAACGTCCTGACTTTC. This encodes CASSPETMSLWSSGANVLTF.

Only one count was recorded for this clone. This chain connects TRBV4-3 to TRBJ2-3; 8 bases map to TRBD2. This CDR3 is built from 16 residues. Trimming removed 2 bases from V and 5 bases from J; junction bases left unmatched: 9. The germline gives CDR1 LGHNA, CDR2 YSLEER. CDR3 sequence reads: CASSQPFGRDIDTQYF. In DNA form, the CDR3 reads TGCGCCAGCAGCCAACCCTTCGGGAGGGATATAGATACGCAGTATTTT.

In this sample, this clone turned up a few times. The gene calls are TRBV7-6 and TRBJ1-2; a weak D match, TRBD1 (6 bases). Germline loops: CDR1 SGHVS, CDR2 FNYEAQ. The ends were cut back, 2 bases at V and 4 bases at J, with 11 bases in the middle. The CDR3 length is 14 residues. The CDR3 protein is CASSLHQGFYGYTF. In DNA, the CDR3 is TGTGCCAGCAGCTTACATCAGGGGTTCTATGGCTACACCTTC.

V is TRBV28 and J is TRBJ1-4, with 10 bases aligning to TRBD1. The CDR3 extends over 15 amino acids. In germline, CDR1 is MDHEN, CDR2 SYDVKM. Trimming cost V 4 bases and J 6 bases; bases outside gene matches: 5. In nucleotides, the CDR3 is TGTGCCAGCAGTTCCCCCGGGACAGGGGATGAAAAACTGTTTTTT. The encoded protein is CASSSPGTGDEKLFF.

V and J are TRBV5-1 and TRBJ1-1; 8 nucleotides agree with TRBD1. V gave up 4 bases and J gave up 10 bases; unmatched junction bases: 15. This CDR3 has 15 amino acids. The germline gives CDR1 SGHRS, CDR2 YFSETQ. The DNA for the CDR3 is TGCGCCAGCAGCCGTACGACAGGGGTGGATTCAAGAGCTTTCTTT. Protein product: CASSRTTGVDSRAFF.

The CDR3 spells CSGDGQGMETQYF. The CDR3, as DNA: TGCAGCGGGGATGGACAGGGGATGGAGACCCAGTACTTC. The rearrangement joins TRBV29-1 to TRBJ2-5; 9 bases are shared with TRBD1. Germline assignment: CDR1 SQVTM and CDR2 ANQGSEA. J gave up 5 bases and V 7 bases, and 8 bases lay outside the gene matches. This CDR3 comprises 13 residues.

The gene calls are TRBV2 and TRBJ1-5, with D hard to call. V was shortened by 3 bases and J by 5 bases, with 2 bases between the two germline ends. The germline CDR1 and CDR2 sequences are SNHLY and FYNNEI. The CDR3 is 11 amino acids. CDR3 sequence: CASSDDQPQHF. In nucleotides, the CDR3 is TGTGCCAGCAGTGACGATCAGCCCCAGCATTTT.

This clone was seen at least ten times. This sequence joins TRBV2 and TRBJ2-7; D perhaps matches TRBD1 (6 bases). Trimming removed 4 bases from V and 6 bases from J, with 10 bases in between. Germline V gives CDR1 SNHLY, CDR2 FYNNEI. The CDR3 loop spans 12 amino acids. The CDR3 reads CASSVQGGEQYV. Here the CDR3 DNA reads TGTGCCAGCAGTGTACAGGGTGGCGAGCAGTACGTC.

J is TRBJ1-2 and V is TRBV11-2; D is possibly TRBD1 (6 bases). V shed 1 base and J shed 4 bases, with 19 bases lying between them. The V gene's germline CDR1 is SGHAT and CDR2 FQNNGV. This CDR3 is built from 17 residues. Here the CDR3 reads CASSLGPRGSPLYGYTF. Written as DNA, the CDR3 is TGTGCCAGCAGCTTAGGCCCCAGGGGCTCCCCTCTCTATGGCTACACCTTC.

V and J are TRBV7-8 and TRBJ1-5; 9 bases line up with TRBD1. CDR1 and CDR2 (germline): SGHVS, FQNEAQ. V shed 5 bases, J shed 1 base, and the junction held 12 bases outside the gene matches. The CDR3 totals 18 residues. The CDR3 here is CASSGRIRDRASNQPQHF. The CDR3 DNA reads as TGTGCCAGCAGCGGCCGGATCCGGGACAGGGCAAGCAATCAGCCCCAGCATTTT.

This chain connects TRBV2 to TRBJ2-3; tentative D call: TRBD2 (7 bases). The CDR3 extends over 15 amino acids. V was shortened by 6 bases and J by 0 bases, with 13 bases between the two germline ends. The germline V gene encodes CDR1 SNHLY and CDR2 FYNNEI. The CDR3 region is CASRKGGLSTDTQYF. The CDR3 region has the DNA TGTGCCAGCAGAAAGGGGGGGTTGAGCACAGATACGCAGTATTTT.

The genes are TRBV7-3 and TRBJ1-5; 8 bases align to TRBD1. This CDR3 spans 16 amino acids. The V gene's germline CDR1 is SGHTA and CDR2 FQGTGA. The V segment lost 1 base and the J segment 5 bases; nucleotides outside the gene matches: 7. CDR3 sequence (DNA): TGTGCCAGCAGCTTAAGCCCGGGACAGGCGGATCAGCCCCAGCATTTT. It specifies CASSLSPGQADQPQHF.

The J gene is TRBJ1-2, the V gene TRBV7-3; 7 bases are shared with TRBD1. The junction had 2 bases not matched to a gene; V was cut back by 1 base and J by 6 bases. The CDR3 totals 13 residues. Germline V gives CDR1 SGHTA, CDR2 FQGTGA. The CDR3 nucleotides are TGTGCCAGCAGCTTAAGAGGGGGCGATGGCTACACCTTC. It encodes CASSLRGGDGYTF.

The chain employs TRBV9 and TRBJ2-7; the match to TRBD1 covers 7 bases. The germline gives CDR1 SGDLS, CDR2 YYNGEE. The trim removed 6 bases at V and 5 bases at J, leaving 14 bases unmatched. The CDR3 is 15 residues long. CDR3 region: CASNRDGQGVHEQYF. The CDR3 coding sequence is TGTGCCAGCAACCGGGACGGGCAGGGGGTCCACGAGCAGTACTTC.

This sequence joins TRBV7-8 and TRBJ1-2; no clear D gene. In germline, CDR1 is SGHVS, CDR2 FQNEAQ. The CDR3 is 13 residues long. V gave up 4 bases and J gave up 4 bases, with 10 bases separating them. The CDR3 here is CASSSDTGYGYTF. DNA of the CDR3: TGTGCCAGCAGCTCCGATACGGGCTATGGCTACACCTTC. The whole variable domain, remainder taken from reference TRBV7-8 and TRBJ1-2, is GAGVSQSPRYKVAKRGQDVALRCDPISGHVSLFWYQQALGQGPEFLTYFQNEAQLDKSGLPSDRFFAERPEGSVSTLKIQRTQQEDSAVYLCASSSDTGYGYTFGSGTRLTVV.

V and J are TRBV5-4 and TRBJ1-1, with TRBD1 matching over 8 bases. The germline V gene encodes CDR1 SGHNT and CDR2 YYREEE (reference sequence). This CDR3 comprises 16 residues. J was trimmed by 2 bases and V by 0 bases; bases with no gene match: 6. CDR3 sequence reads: CASSLGTGSTNTEAFF. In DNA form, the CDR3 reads TGTGCCAGCAGCTTGGGGACAGGGTCAACTAACACTGAAGCTTTCTTT.

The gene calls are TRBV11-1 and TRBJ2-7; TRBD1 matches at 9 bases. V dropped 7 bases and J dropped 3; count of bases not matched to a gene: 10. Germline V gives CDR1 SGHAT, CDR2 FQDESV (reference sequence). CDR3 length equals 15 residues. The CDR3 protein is CASTNPGQGVYEQYF. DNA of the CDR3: TGTGCCAGCACCAACCCGGGACAGGGCGTCTACGAGCAGTACTTC.

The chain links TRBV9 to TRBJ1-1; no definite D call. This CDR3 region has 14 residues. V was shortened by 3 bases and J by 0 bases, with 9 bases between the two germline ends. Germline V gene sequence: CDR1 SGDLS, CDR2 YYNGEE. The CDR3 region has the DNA TGTGCCAGCAGCGGAGGGTTGGTGAACACTGAAGCTTTCTTT. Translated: CASSGGLVNTEAFF.

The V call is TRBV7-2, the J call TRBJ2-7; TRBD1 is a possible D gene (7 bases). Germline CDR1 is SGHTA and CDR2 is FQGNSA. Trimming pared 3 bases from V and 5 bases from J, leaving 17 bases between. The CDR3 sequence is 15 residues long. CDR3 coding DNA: TGTGCCAGCAGCTTTATGTGGAGGGGGCCACACGAGCAGTACTTC. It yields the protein CASSFMWRGPHEQYF.

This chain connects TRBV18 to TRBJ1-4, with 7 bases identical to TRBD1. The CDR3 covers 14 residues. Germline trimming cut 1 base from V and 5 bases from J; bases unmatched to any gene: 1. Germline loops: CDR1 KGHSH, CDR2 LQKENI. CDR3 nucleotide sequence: TGTGCCAGCTCACCACAGGGGGCGAATGAAAAACTGTTTTTT. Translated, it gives CASSPQGANEKLFF. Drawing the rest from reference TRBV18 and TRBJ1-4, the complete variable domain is NAGVMQNPRHLVRRRGQEARLRCSPMKGHSHVYWYRQLPEEGLKFMVYLQKENIIDESGMPKERFSAEFPKEGPSILRIQQVVRGDSAAYFCASSPQGANEKLFFGSGTQLSVL.

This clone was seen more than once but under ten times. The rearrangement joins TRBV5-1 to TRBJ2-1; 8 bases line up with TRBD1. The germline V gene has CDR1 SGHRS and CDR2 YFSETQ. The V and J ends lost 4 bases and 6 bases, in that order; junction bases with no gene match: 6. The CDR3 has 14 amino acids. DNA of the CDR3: TGCGCCAGCAGCAACGGACAGGGTTCCAATGAGCAGTTCTTC. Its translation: CASSNGQGSNEQFF.